This T cell receptor (beta chain) came from a study of cytomegalovirus exposure and HLA in healthy donors. Regarding the study as a whole: Evidence from a later analysis indicated that most CMV-associated TCR beta chains looked HLA-restricted.

PCR was performed using 60 Vbeta and 13 Jbeta primers. This table comes from immunoSEQ multiplex PCR, and its TCRdb copy is limited to in-frame clones, with some not included. Of approximately 100,000 clones in the sample, over 70% were seen once. The ends lost 8 bases at V and 7 bases at J; junction bases unmatched: 1. Germline lookup yields CDR1 ENHRY and CDR2 SYGVKD. This CDR3 spans 12 amino acids. Details on this clone: Antigen unknown.

The genes are TRBV10-3 and TRBJ2-1; 11 bases match TRBD2. Sequenced material: PBMCs. The receptor's source is a female donor in good health and CMV-seronegative. The CDR3 loop reads CAIRLAGNEQFF. For the CDR3, the DNA is TGTGCCATCCGACTAGCGGGAAATGAGCAGTTCTTC.